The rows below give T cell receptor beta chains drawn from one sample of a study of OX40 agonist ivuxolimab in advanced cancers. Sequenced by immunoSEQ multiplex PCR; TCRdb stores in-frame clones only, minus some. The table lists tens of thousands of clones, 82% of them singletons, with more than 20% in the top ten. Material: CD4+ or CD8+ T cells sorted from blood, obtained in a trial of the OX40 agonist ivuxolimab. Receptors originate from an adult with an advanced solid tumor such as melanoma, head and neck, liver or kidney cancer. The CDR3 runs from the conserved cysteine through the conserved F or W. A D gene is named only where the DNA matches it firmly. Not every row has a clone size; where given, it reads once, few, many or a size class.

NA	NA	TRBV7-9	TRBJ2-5	CASSLDRTARETQYF	TGTGCCAGCAGCTTAGATCGGACTGCCCGGGAGACCCAGTACTTC
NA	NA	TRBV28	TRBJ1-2	CASTNTGQGRGYTF	TGTGCCAGCACCAATACGGGCCAGGGTAGAGGCTACACCTTC
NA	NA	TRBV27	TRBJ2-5	CASSLTPGATIGETQYF	TGTGCCAGCAGTTTGACGCCGGGAGCGACTATTGGAGAGACCCAGTACTTC
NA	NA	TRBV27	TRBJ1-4	CASSSRTSTNEKLFF	TGTGCCAGCAGTTCCCGCACGTCAACTAATGAAAAACTGTTTTTT
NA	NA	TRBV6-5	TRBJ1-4	CASSYLGATNEKLFF	TGTGCCAGCAGTTACTTGGGAGCAACTAATGAAAAACTGTTTTTT
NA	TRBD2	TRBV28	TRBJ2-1	CASSLLVLAATYNEQFF	TGTGCCAGCAGTTTATTGGTACTAGCGGCGACCTACAATGAGCAGTTCTTC
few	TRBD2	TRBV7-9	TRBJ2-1	CASSPLAGGNYNEQFF	TGTGCCAGCAGCCCCTTAGCGGGAGGGAACTACAATGAGCAGTTCTTC
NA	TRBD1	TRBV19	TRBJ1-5	CASSIETGSVQPQHF	TGTGCCAGTAGTATAGAGACAGGGAGCGTGCAGCCCCAGCATTTT
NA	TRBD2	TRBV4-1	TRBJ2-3	CASSQVGLAGADTQYF	TGCGCCAGCAGCCAAGTTGGACTAGCGGGGGCGGATACGCAGTATTTT
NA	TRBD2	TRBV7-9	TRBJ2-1	CASSLEASGPKSSYNEQFF	TGTGCCAGCAGCTTAGAAGCTAGCGGGCCTAAAAGCTCCTACAATGAGCAGTTCTTC